Presented here are 31 T cell receptor beta chains from one specimen sequenced in a study of cytomegalovirus exposure and HLA in healthy donors. 13 Jbeta primers and 60 Vbeta primers were used for the PCR. The table came from immunoSEQ multiplex PCR; TCRdb's copy has only in-frame clones and leaves some out. This sample's clone table lists approximately 140,000 clones. The sample comprised PBMCs. These receptors were collected from a man between 40 and 49 years old in good health and CMV-seronegative.

The V gene is TRBV6-6, the J gene TRBJ1-4; unclear D gene. Trimming took 0 bases from V and 8 from J, leaving 4 bases between them. Per germline, CDR1 MNHNY and CDR2 SVGAGI (reference sequence). The CDR3 sequence is 12 residues long. CDR3 bases: TGTGCCAGCAGTTACTCCGGGGAAAAACTGTTTTTT. Its translation is CASSYSGEKLFF.

This chain connects TRBV6-4 to TRBJ1-2; maybe TRBD1 (6 bases). The V gene lost 1 base and the J gene lost 6 bases, with 15 bases spanning the gap. This CDR3 has 15 residues. In germline, CDR1 is MRHNA, CDR2 SNTAGT. In nucleotides, the CDR3 is TGTGCCAGCAGTGACTTACCACAGGGCCTCCATGGCTACACCTTC. It yields the protein CASSDLPQGLHGYTF.

The chain uses TRBV7-2 and TRBJ1-1, with TRBD1 as a possible D gene (5 bases). The CDR3 has 14 residues. Germline V gene sequence: CDR1 SGHTA, CDR2 FQGNSA. The V gene lost 2 bases and the J gene lost 6 bases, with 13 bases spanning the gap. The CDR3 DNA reads as TGTGCCAGCAGCTTATATAGGGGAATGCCTGAAGCTTTCTTT. Translated: CASSLYRGMPEAFF. Full variable domain (rest looked up from reference TRBV7-2 and TRBJ1-1): GAGVSQSPSNKVTEKGKDVELRCDPISGHTALYWYRQSLGQGLEFLIYFQGNSAPDKSGLPSDRFSAERTGGSVSTLTIQRTQQEDSAVYLCASSLYRGMPEAFFGQGTRLTVV.

The gene calls are TRBV18 and TRBJ1-1; D is perhaps TRBD1 (6 bases). CDR3 length: 15 residues. V lost 5 bases to trimming and J lost 2 bases, with 15 bases between them. The V gene's germline CDR1 is KGHSH and CDR2 LQKENI. CDR3 in DNA: TGTGCCAGCTCAACACAGACAGGCACTAACACTGAAGCTTTCTTT. It codes for CASSTQTGTNTEAFF.

The V call is TRBV5-1, the J call TRBJ1-5, with D possibly TRBD1 on 5 matching bases. This CDR3 has 15 residues. Per germline, CDR1 SGHRS and CDR2 YFSETQ. V was clipped by 5 bases and J by 5 bases, with 17 bases between them. CDR3 sequence: CASRGQQAAYQPQHF. Here the CDR3 DNA reads TGCGCCAGCAGAGGACAACAGGCGGCCTATCAGCCCCAGCATTTT. Based on the CDR3 plus reference TRBV5-1 and TRBJ1-5, the full variable domain is KAGVTQTPRYLIKTRGQQVTLSCSPISGHRSVSWYQQTPGQGLQFLFEYFSETQRNKGNFPGRFSGRQFSNSRSEMNVSTLELGDSALYLCASRGQQAAYQPQHFGDGTRLSIL.

V gene TRBV2 combines with J gene TRBJ2-2; D uncertain. CDR3 length equals 14 residues. Germline CDR1 and CDR2: SNHLY and FYNNEI. Trimming took off 7 bases at V and 1 base at J, with 10 bases between the two ends. The CDR3 loop reads CASTRTRNTGELFF. The CDR3 nucleotides are TGTGCCAGCACCCGAACCAGGAACACCGGGGAGCTGTTTTTT.

The gene calls are TRBV7-9 and TRBJ2-5, with D possibly TRBD2 on 7 matching bases. Germline V gene lookup returns CDR1 SEHNR and CDR2 FQNEAQ (reference sequence). V gave up 4 bases and J gave up 5 bases, with 14 bases separating them. The CDR3 extends over 14 amino acids. In nucleotides, the CDR3 is TGTGCCAGCAGCTCCTCGGGGGGCCGGGAGACCCAGTACTTC. This gives the protein CASSSSGGRETQYF. The whole variable domain, filled in from reference TRBV7-9 and TRBJ2-5, reads DTGVSQNPRHKITKRGQNVTFRCDPISEHNRLYWYRQTLGQGPEFLTYFQNEAQLEKSRLLSDRFSAERPKGSFSTLEIQRTEQGDSAMYLCASSSSGGRETQYFGPGTRLLVL.

V usage is TRBV2 and J usage is TRBJ1-5; a possible D gene is TRBD1 (5 bases). CDR3 length: 13 amino acids. Trimming cost V 4 bases and J 6 bases, with 10 bases left between them. Germline V gives CDR1 SNHLY, CDR2 FYNNEI. The CDR3 loop is CASSVQGFQPQHF. The CDR3 DNA reads as TGTGCCAGCAGTGTTCAGGGATTTCAGCCCCAGCATTTT.

The CDR3 DNA reads as TGTGCCAGTAGTAGAAGGGACAGGGGCGCAGATACGCAGTATTTT. Protein product: CASSRRDRGADTQYF. The chain couples TRBV19 to TRBJ2-3; 10 bases align to TRBD1. V lost 4 bases and J lost 4; bases outside the gene matches: 5. Germline V gives CDR1 LNHDA, CDR2 SQIVND (reference sequence). This CDR3 has 15 residues.

J is TRBJ1-1 and V is TRBV29-1; TRBD1 agrees at 8 bases. CDR1 is SQVTM and CDR2 is ANQGSEA in the germline V gene. The CDR3 consists of 15 residues. J was trimmed by 0 bases and V by 6 bases; bases with no gene match: 9. The CDR3 loop is CSVRQGRAMNTEAFF. The CDR3 coding sequence is TGCAGCGTAAGACAGGGGCGTGCCATGAACACTGAAGCTTTCTTT.

The chain uses TRBV7-2 and TRBJ2-7; D is possibly TRBD1 (8 bases). The CDR3 is 15 amino acids. The V end lost 5 bases, the J end lost 7 bases, and 21 bases lay between the germline ends. Germline V gene lookup returns CDR1 SGHTA and CDR2 FQGNSA. The chain's CDR3 is CASSPSAYRGGEQYF. The CDR3 DNA sequence: TGTGCCAGCAGCCCATCCGCTTACAGGGGGGGGGAGCAGTACTTC.

This chain links TRBV7-2 with TRBJ2-5; 8 bases are a match to TRBD2. V lost 5 bases to trimming and J lost 5 bases; unmatched junction nucleotides: 19. CDR3 size: 18 residues. The germline CDR1 and CDR2 sequences are SGHTA and FQGNSA. CDR3 loop: CASSRGGAGGAWRETQYF. The DNA of the CDR3 is TGTGCCAGCAGCCGGGGTGGGGCGGGGGGCGCTTGGAGGGAGACCCAGTACTTC.

The genes are TRBV28 and TRBJ2-7; TRBD2 might be the D (7 bases). The CDR3 extends over 17 amino acids. Trimming took off 3 bases at V and 1 base at J, with 19 bases between the two ends. Germline V lookup: CDR1 MDHEN, CDR2 SYDVKM. The CDR3 bases are TGTGCCAGCAGTTTCCCCCTAGGGGGGGGCGTATCCTACGAGCAGTACTTC. This encodes CASSFPLGGGVSYEQYF.

The V and J genes are TRBV6-5 and TRBJ2-7, with 9 bases that match TRBD1. Per the germline V gene, CDR1 is MNHEY and CDR2 is SVGAGI. The J segment lost 6 bases and the V segment lost 2 bases, leaving 2 bases of the junction unmatched. The CDR3 spans 13 residues. The CDR3 DNA reads TGTGCCAGCAGTTACGGGACAGGGCTCGAGCAGTACTTC. It encodes CASSYGTGLEQYF.

The chain has TRBV27 and TRBJ1-5; perhaps TRBD1 as D (5 bases). The germline V gene has CDR1 MNHEY and CDR2 SMNVEV (reference sequence). This CDR3 has 14 residues. V lost 5 bases and J 2 bases, leaving 10 bases between the germline ends. The CDR3 DNA sequence: TGTGCCAGCAGTGATCGGGGGGGCAATCAGCCCCAGCATTTT. Translating it yields CASSDRGGNQPQHF.

This chain uses TRBV18 with TRBJ1-5, with a weak D call TRBD1 (5 bases). This CDR3 comprises 14 residues. The germline V gene encodes CDR1 KGHSH and CDR2 LQKENI. V was clipped by 6 bases and J by 5 bases, with 14 bases between them. The CDR3 DNA reads TGTGCCAGCTCGGACAAGGGGCGTGATCAGCCCCAGCATTTT. It codes for CASSDKGRDQPQHF.

V is TRBV7-9 and J is TRBJ1-1; 8 bases align to TRBD1. CDR1 and CDR2 from the germline V gene are SEHNR and FQNEAQ (reference sequence). The CDR3 is 17 residues long. V trimming: 5 bases; J trimming: 0 bases; junction bases outside the gene matches: 11. The CDR3 DNA reads as TGTGCCAGCAGCACGGACAGGGCCCTTAGGATGAACACTGAAGCTTTCTTT. Its protein product is CASSTDRALRMNTEAFF.

The gene calls are TRBV29-1 and TRBJ1-1, with D perhaps matching TRBD1 (6 bases). V lost 7 bases and J lost 11, with 14 bases in between. The V gene's germline CDR1 is SQVTM and CDR2 ANQGSEA. CDR3 size: 10 residues. The DNA for the CDR3 is TGCAGCGCCAGGACAGAGATGGCTTTCTTT. Translated, it gives CSARTEMAFF.

This sequence joins TRBV7-9 and TRBJ2-7; 8 nucleotides agree with TRBD2. This CDR3 region has 13 residues. The V and J ends lost 6 bases and 1 base, in that order; junction bases with no gene match: 2. CDR1 and CDR2 from the germline V gene are SEHNR and FQNEAQ (reference sequence). For the CDR3, the DNA is TGTGCCAGCAGTCCGGGAGGGTCCTACGAGCAGTACTTC. Protein product: CASSPGGSYEQYF.

This chain uses TRBV5-1 with TRBJ2-5; no definite D call. V was clipped by 0 bases and J by 7 bases, with 10 bases between them. CDR1 SGHRS and CDR2 YFSETQ come from the germline V gene. The CDR3 contains 13 residues. This chain's CDR3 is CASSLELSVTQYF. The CDR3 DNA sequence: TGCGCCAGCAGCTTGGAATTATCAGTGACCCAGTACTTC.

This rearrangement joins TRBV5-1 to TRBJ2-7; D is possibly TRBD1 (6 bases). The CDR3 spans 14 residues. The germline V gene has CDR1 SGHRS and CDR2 YFSETQ. V was shortened by 5 bases and J by 4 bases, with 16 bases between the two germline ends. For the CDR3, the DNA is TGCGCCAGCAGGTCGACAGGCTCTGTTTACGAGCAGTACTTC. It specifies CASRSTGSVYEQYF.

The rearrangement uses TRBV9 and TRBJ1-4, with a weak D call TRBD1 (6 bases). Germline assignment: CDR1 SGDLS and CDR2 YYNGEE. The ends were cut back, 3 bases at V and 2 bases at J, with 11 bases in the middle. CDR3 length equals 15 residues. The CDR3 DNA reads TGTGCCAGCAGCGCCAGACAGGCCACTAATGAAAAACTGTTTTTT. Its translation is CASSARQATNEKLFF.

The chain couples TRBV29-1 to TRBJ2-7; TRBD1 is a possible D gene (5 bases). Germline loops: CDR1 SQVTM, CDR2 ANQGSEA. The CDR3 consists of 13 residues. The V and J ends lost 7 bases and 1 base respectively, with 14 bases between them. This CDR3 is CSAQGKGSYEQYF. CDR3 nucleotides: TGCAGCGCTCAGGGTAAGGGGTCCTACGAGCAGTACTTC.

The chain recombines TRBV5-1 with TRBJ2-1; a possible D gene is TRBD1 (6 bases). Trimming pared 4 bases from V and 7 bases from J, leaving 18 bases between. Per germline, CDR1 SGHRS and CDR2 YFSETQ. CDR3 length: 15 amino acids. CDR3 coding DNA: TGCGCCAGCAGCCCGGGTCTGACCCAGGGGAATGAGCAGTTCTTC. Protein product: CASSPGLTQGNEQFF.

The rearrangement uses TRBV28 and TRBJ2-3; tentatively, D is TRBD2 (6 bases). Deletions cut 3 bases from V and 4 bases from J, with 11 bases between. This CDR3 is built from 14 residues. CDR1 and CDR2 from the germline V gene are MDHEN and SYDVKM. Here the CDR3 reads CASSFVGEADTQYF. For the CDR3, the DNA is TGTGCCAGCAGTTTCGTGGGGGAGGCAGATACGCAGTATTTT.

V gene TRBV6-5 combines with J gene TRBJ2-3; 10 nucleotides agree with TRBD2. Germline V gene lookup returns CDR1 MNHEY and CDR2 SVGAGI. V shed 6 bases and J 1 base; nucleotides not matched to a gene: 4. CDR3 length: 15 residues. DNA of the CDR3: TGTGCCAGCAGCTTAGCGGGGGGACGCACAGATACGCAGTATTTT. Amino acid sequence: CASSLAGGRTDTQYF.

The chain has TRBV18 and TRBJ2-2; no clear D gene. Trimming took 6 bases from V and 5 from J, leaving 7 bases between them. From germline, CDR1 is KGHSH and CDR2 LQKENI. This CDR3 comprises 12 residues. The CDR3 DNA reads TGTGCCAGCTCCTTGGAGACCGGGGAGCTGTTTTTT. Its protein is CASSLETGELFF.

The chain couples TRBV6-5 to TRBJ1-4, with 7 bases identical to TRBD1. CDR1 MNHEY and CDR2 SVGAGI come from the germline V gene. V shed 5 bases and J 3 bases; nucleotides not matched to a gene: 6. This CDR3 region has 15 residues. The CDR3 nucleotides read TGTGCCAGCAGTCAGAGGGGGCTGGCTAATGAAAAACTGTTTTTT. This sequence encodes CASSQRGLANEKLFF.

V and J are TRBV5-1 and TRBJ2-3; D is perhaps TRBD2 (6 bases). V lost 5 bases, J lost 2 bases, and 18 bases lay in between. CDR1 SGHRS and CDR2 YFSETQ come from the germline V gene. CDR3 size: 16 residues. The CDR3 DNA sequence: TGCGCCAGCAGGGAGGGCTCTAGCCAGTACACAGATACGCAGTATTTT. This encodes CASREGSSQYTDTQYF.

The J gene is TRBJ1-5, the V gene TRBV7-9, with a possible D match to TRBD1 (6 bases). V was trimmed by 5 bases and J by 5 bases, leaving 13 bases between them. CDR3 length: 14 amino acids. From germline, CDR1 is SEHNR and CDR2 FQNEAQ (reference sequence). DNA of the CDR3: TGTGCCAGCAGCACCTCCTACAGGGATCAGCCCCAGCATTTT. Amino acid sequence: CASSTSYRDQPQHF.

The chain couples TRBV5-4 to TRBJ2-5; D perhaps matches TRBD2 (5 bases). Germline V gene data show CDR1 as SGHNT and CDR2 as YYREEE (reference sequence). This CDR3 has 14 amino acids. V was shortened by 2 bases and J by 2 bases, with 10 bases between the two germline ends. CDR3 sequence (DNA): TGTGCCAGCAGCTTACCGGGATCACAAGAGACCCAGTACTTC. Its translation is CASSLPGSQETQYF.